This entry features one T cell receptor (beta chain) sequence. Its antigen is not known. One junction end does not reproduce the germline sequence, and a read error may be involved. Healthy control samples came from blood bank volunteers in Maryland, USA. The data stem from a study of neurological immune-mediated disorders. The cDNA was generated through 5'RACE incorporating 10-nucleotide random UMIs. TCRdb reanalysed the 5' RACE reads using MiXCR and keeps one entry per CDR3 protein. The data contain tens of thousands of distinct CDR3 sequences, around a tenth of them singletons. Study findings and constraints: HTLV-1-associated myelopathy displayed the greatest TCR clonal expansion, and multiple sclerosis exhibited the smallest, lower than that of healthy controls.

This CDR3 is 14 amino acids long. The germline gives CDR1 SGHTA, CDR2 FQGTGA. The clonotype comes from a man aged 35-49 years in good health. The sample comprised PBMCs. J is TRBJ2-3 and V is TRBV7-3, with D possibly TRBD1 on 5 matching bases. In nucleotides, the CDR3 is TGTGCCAGCTGCTTCTCTAGGAACACAGGTACGCAGTATTTT. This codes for CASCFSRNTGTQYF.